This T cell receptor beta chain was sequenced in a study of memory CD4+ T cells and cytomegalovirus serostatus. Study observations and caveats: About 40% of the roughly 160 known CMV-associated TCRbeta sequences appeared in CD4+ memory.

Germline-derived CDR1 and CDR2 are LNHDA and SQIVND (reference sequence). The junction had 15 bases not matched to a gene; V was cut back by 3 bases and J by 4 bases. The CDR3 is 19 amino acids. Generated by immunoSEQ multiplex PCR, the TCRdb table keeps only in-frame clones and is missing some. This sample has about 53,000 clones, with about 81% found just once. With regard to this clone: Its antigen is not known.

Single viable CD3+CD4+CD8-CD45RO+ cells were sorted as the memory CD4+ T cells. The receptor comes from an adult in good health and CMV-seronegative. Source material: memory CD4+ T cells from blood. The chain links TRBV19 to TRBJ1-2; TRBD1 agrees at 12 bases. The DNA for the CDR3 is TGTGCCAGTAGTATGGGGACAGGGGGCGGCAAGTTTATACGCTATGGCTACACCTTC. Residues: CASSMGTGGGKFIRYGYTF.